A single sample gave rise to the 27 T cell receptor beta chains below, sequenced in a study of molecular identifiers for immune sequencing clone quantification. TCRdb redid the calling of the PCR reads with MiXCR, one entry per CDR3 protein. Of roughly 90,000 distinct CDR3 sequences in the sample, around a quarter were seen once. Material for sequencing was naive CD8+ T cells from blood, with Jurkat cell RNA spiked in. Subset in this sample: FACS-sorted CD8+CD4-CCR7+CD45RA+ naive T cells. The receptors stem from a human donor in good health. Some libraries in this study had Jurkat cell RNA spiked in.

Only one count was recorded for this clonotype. Given a much more abundant clone one base away, this may be a read error. CDR3 loop: CASSTDRINGYTF. In DNA, the CDR3 is TGTGCCAGTAGTACTGACAGGATCAATGGCTACACCTTC. This chain uses TRBV19 with TRBJ1-2, with D perhaps matching TRBD1 (6 bases). Trimming stripped 4 bases from V and 6 bases from J, with 12 bases between. Looked up from germline, CDR1 is LNHDA and CDR2 is SQIVND (reference sequence). CDR3 size: 13 residues.

This clonotype was seen at least ten times. CDR3 sequence: CASTDREAGELFF. CDR3 bases: TGCGCCAGCACCGACAGGGAGGCCGGGGAGCTGTTTTTT. This chain joins TRBV5-1 and TRBJ2-2, with a tentative D call TRBD1 (7 bases). This CDR3 has 13 amino acids. CDR1 and CDR2 from the germline V gene are SGHRS and YFSETQ. The ends were cut back, 6 bases at V and 6 bases at J, with 12 bases in the middle.

This clonotype was recorded many times. V usage is TRBV13 and J usage is TRBJ2-7; TRBD2 agrees at 10 bases. In germline, CDR1 is PRHDT, CDR2 FYEKMQ (reference sequence). J was trimmed by 4 bases and V by 1 base; bases with no gene match: 7. The CDR3 sequence is 16 residues long. The CDR3 DNA is TGTGCCAGCAGCTTAGCTCTAGCGGGGGTGCATTACGAGCAGTACTTC. Its protein product is CASSLALAGVHYEQYF.

This clonotype was picked up a small number of times. The V call is TRBV11-2, the J call TRBJ2-7, with D possibly being TRBD2 (6 bases). Germline assignment: CDR1 SGHAT and CDR2 FQNNGV. CDR3 length: 17 amino acids. The V end was cut by 5 bases, the J end by 3 bases, with 23 bases between. CDR3 amino acids: CASSPLGGAGGGYEQYF. The DNA of the CDR3 is TGTGCCAGCAGCCCGCTGGGGGGTGCGGGTGGTGGCTACGAGCAGTACTTC.

Points on this clonotype: A read error may account for a junction end that differs from germline. The rearrangement joins TRBV27 to TRBJ2-3; tentatively, D is TRBD1 (6 bases). The CDR3 totals 15 residues. Germline-derived CDR1 and CDR2 are MNHEY and SMNVEV (reference sequence). Here the CDR3 reads CASSLGTTSTDTQCF. The CDR3 nucleotides read TGTGCCAGCAGTCTAGGGACAACCAGCACAGATACGCAGTGTTTT.

The chain is built from TRBV7-2 and TRBJ2-4, with 9 bases matching TRBD2. This CDR3 is 20 amino acids long. V trimming: 2 bases; J trimming: 2 bases; junction bases outside the gene matches: 16. Germline loops: CDR1 SGHTA, CDR2 FQGNSA. The CDR3 protein is CASSLIPPGLAAQTKNIQYF. Here the CDR3 DNA reads TGTGCCAGCAGCTTAATCCCGCCGGGACTAGCCGCCCAGACCAAAAACATTCAGTACTTC.

The V gene is TRBV4-1, the J gene TRBJ2-7; perhaps TRBD2 as D (5 bases). Germline V gives CDR1 MGHRA, CDR2 YSYEKL. V was clipped by 4 bases and J by 4 bases, with 20 bases between them. The CDR3 sequence is 16 residues long. CDR3 amino acids: CASSPGVSGMEYEQYF. CDR3 bases: TGCGCCAGCAGCCCTGGGGTCAGCGGCATGGAATACGAGCAGTACTTC.

The rearrangement links TRBV5-4 to TRBJ1-5; no definite D call. The germline V gene has CDR1 SGHNT and CDR2 YYREEE (reference sequence). Trimming removed 3 bases from V and 3 bases from J, with 16 bases in between. The CDR3 extends over 16 amino acids. The CDR3 DNA follows: TGTGCCAGCAGCTCGAGAATTAGGGAGCACAATCAGCCCCAGCATTTT. Translated: CASSSRIREHNQPQHF.

The V and J genes are TRBV7-9 and TRBJ2-2, with a possible D match to TRBD1 (6 bases). In germline, CDR1 is SEHNR, CDR2 FQNEAQ (reference sequence). This CDR3 comprises 16 residues. Deletions cut 3 bases from V and 0 bases from J, with 11 bases between. This chain's CDR3 is CASSFIDRTNTGELFF. CDR3 DNA sequence: TGTGCCAGCAGCTTTATCGACAGGACGAACACCGGGGAGCTGTTTTTT.

The V gene is TRBV4-3, the J gene TRBJ2-5, with 7 positions matching TRBD1. The J segment lost 5 bases and the V segment lost 4 bases, leaving 13 bases of the junction unmatched. Germline V gives CDR1 LGHNA, CDR2 YSLEER. The CDR3 extends over 16 amino acids. In DNA form, the CDR3 reads TGCGCCAGCAGCCCTAGGGGGCAGGGTGGATTGGAGACCCAGTACTTC. This encodes CASSPRGQGGLETQYF.

This clonotype was seen a handful of times. The rearrangement links TRBV12-3 or TRBV12-4 to TRBJ2-5, with 7 nucleotides matching TRBD2. The CDR3 has 15 amino acids. V trimming: 4 bases; J trimming: 2 bases; junction bases outside the gene matches: 7. CDR3 amino acids: CASSSSSGPQETQYF. The CDR3 region has the DNA TGTGCCAGCAGTTCCTCTAGCGGTCCACAAGAGACCCAGTACTTC.

This clonotype was seen a handful of times. An end of the junction does not agree with germline; a read error may underlie this. The rearrangement links TRBV5-1 to TRBJ2-1; tentative D call: TRBD1 (6 bases). This CDR3 is built from 12 residues. The germline V gene encodes CDR1 SGHRS and CDR2 YFSETQ. This CDR3 is CASSFGGHEQSF. The DNA for the CDR3 is TGCGCCAGCAGCTTTGGGGGACATGAGCAGTCCTTC.

The chain joins TRBV7-6 to TRBJ1-4; the D gene is possibly TRBD1 (5 bases). There are 16 residues in the CDR3. V was trimmed by 1 base and J by 3 bases, leaving 12 bases between them. CDR1 is SGHVS and CDR2 is FNYEAQ in the germline V gene. CDR3 in DNA: TGTGCCAGCAGCTTAGGGACATTTGCACCTAATGAAAAACTGTTTTTT. Translation gives CASSLGTFAPNEKLFF.

This clonotype occurred many times. This chain joins TRBV7-9 and TRBJ2-3, with D perhaps matching TRBD1 or TRBD2 (6 bases each). V dropped 5 bases and J dropped 6 bases, with 15 bases sitting between them. CDR1 is SEHNR and CDR2 is FQNEAQ in the germline V gene (reference sequence). The length of the CDR3 is 14 residues. CDR3 coding DNA: TGTGCCAGCAGCCCCCCCGGGGGCGGGGATACGCAGTATTTT. Its translation: CASSPPGGGDTQYF.

Worth noting for this clonotype: This clone may be a read error of a much larger clone one base away. The genes are TRBV12-3 or TRBV12-4 and TRBJ2-1; TRBD2 is a possible D gene (6 bases). V lost 3 bases, J lost 8 bases, and 14 bases lay in between. This CDR3 comprises 14 residues. CDR3 sequence: CASSFGTEYDEQFF. CDR3 nucleotides: TGTGCCAGCAGTTTCGGGACTGAGTACGATGAGCAGTTCTTC.

This clonotype was observed many times. This chain links TRBV7-6 with TRBJ2-2; no definite D call. This CDR3 contains 12 residues. Germline V gene data show CDR1 as SGHVS and CDR2 as FNYEAQ. The ends were cut back, 9 bases at V and 5 bases at J, with 10 bases in the middle. The chain's CDR3 is CASRTTTGELFF. As DNA, the CDR3 is TGTGCCAGTCGGACCACTACCGGGGAGCTGTTTTTT. The full variable domain, rest sourced from reference TRBV7-6 and TRBJ2-2, is GAGVSQSPRYKVTKRGQDVALRCDPISGHVSLYWYRQALGQGPEFLTYFNYEAQQDKSGLPNDRFSAERPEGSISTLTIQRTEQRDSAMYRCASRTTTGELFFGEGSRLTVL.

There are a few counts of this clonotype. The chain recombines TRBV5-1 with TRBJ1-1, with a tentative D call TRBD1 (6 bases). Germline values: CDR1 SGHRS, CDR2 YFSETQ. The CDR3 runs to 14 residues. V was clipped by 1 base and J by 3 bases, with 10 bases between them. In DNA form, the CDR3 reads TGCGCCAGCAGCTTGAAAGCAGGGGACACTGAAGCTTTCTTT. Translating it yields CASSLKAGDTEAFF. The full variable domain, rest sourced from reference TRBV5-1 and TRBJ1-1, is KAGVTQTPRYLIKTRGQQVTLSCSPISGHRSVSWYQQTPGQGLQFLFEYFSETQRNKGNFPGRFSGRQFSNSRSEMNVSTLELGDSALYLCASSLKAGDTEAFFGQGTRLTVV.

The V and J genes are TRBV11-3 and TRBJ2-2, with 7 positions matching TRBD1. The ends lost 2 bases at V and 2 bases at J; junction bases unmatched: 11. This CDR3 contains 18 residues. The germline CDR1 and CDR2 sequences are SGHNT and YENEEA. CDR3 protein: CASSLSALQGPNTGELFF. The CDR3 DNA follows: TGTGCCAGCAGCTTAAGTGCTTTACAGGGGCCCAACACCGGGGAGCTGTTTTTT.

As concerns this clonotype: It may be a read error: a sequence one base away is much more abundant. V gene TRBV9 combines with J gene TRBJ1-1, with D perhaps matching TRBD1 (5 bases). The V gene's germline CDR1 is SGDLS and CDR2 YYNGEE. The CDR3 consists of 13 residues. CDR3 in DNA: TGTGACAGCAGCCCGGGACCGGGGGATGAAGCTTTCTTT. Protein sequence: CDSSPGPGDEAFF.

As for this clonotype: Its ends do not fully match the called genes, so a read error is possible. V gene TRBV7-2 combines with J gene TRBJ2-6, with D possibly TRBD1 on 5 matching bases. CDR3 size: 19 residues. Germline V gives CDR1 SGHTA, CDR2 FQGNSA. The CDR3 nucleotides are TGTGCCAGCAGCTCCCCACGTGAGGCGGTGAGGCCTGGGGCCAACGCCCTGACTTTC. Its protein is CASSSPREAVRPGANALTF.

This clonotype was seen many times. The chain is built from TRBV5-1 and TRBJ2-5, with D hard to call. Deletions cut 4 bases from V and 3 bases from J, with 13 bases between. The CDR3 length is 14 residues. Germline CDR1 and CDR2: SGHRS and YFSETQ. CDR3 DNA: TGCGCCAGCAGCCCCCCGGGCGGAAAAGAGACCCAGTACTTC. Translated: CASSPPGGKETQYF.

This rearrangement joins TRBV20-1 to TRBJ2-1; TRBD2 aligns across 7 bases. J lost 8 bases, V lost 4 bases, and 17 bases had no gene match. Germline V CDR1 and CDR2: DFQATT, SNEGSKA (reference sequence). The length of the CDR3 is 16 residues. Here the CDR3 reads CSANLAGEGRRHEQFF. CDR3 bases: TGCAGTGCTAACCTCGCCGGGGAGGGCCGCCGGCATGAGCAGTTCTTC.

With respect to this clonotype: One base away lies a much larger clone, so this may be a sequencing read error. The chain recombines TRBV20-1 with TRBJ1-1, with D unclear. Trimming left V 0 bases short and J 6 bases short, with 8 bases between. The CDR3 runs to 12 residues. The V gene's germline CDR1 is DFQATT and CDR2 SNEGSKA (reference sequence). In nucleotides, the CDR3 is TGCAGTGCTAGAGATTGGGCCTCTGAAGCTTTCTTT. This codes for CSARDWASEAFF.

For this clonotype: Relative to the germline gene, one junction end is altered; a read error may explain this. V and J are TRBV7-9 and TRBJ2-3, with 7 bases lining up with TRBD2. Germline CDR1 SEHNR, CDR2 FQNEAQ (reference sequence). The CDR3 length is 16 residues. CDR3 bases: TGTGTCAGCAGCTTGAGGGAGGGCCCCCGCACAGATACGCAGTATTTT. Protein product: CVSSLREGPRTDTQYF.

This chain links TRBV4-1 with TRBJ2-7, with D unclear. Trimming stripped 0 bases from V and 4 bases from J, with 10 bases between. This CDR3 is 14 amino acids long. CDR1 MGHRA and CDR2 YSYEKL come from the germline V gene. CDR3 DNA sequence: TGCGCCAGCAGCCAAGATAGAACTGTTTACGAGCAGTACTTC. Amino acids: CASSQDRTVYEQYF.

Concerning this clonotype: A much larger clone lies one base from this, so it may be a read error. CDR3: CSAILRLDRPGELFF. CDR3 nucleotides: TGCAGTGCTATACTTCGACTAGATCGCCCCGGGGAGCTGTTTTTT. The chain combines TRBV20-1 with TRBJ2-2; D may be TRBD2 (6 bases). The CDR3 loop spans 15 amino acids. CDR1 DFQATT and CDR2 SNEGSKA come from the germline V gene (reference sequence). V gave up 4 bases and J gave up 6 bases, with 18 bases separating them.

On this clonotype itself: Since a much larger clone is just one base distant, this may be a read error. The chain recombines TRBV4-3 with TRBJ1-2; D remains ambiguous. The germline V and J ends were trimmed by 4 bases and 4 bases, with 16 bases remaining between them. Germline V lookup: CDR1 LGHNA, CDR2 YSLEER. The length of the CDR3 is 15 residues. The CDR3 sequence: CASSLSGGLGYGYTF. In DNA, the CDR3 is TGCGCCAGCAGCCTCTCGGGAGGTCTGGGCTATGGCTACACCTTC.